The 24 T cell receptor beta chains listed next were all sequenced from one sample in a study of human T cells and chemical hapten exposure. One entry per CDR3 protein results from TCRdb running MiXCR on the RACE reads. The sample contains fewer than 300,000 distinct CDR3 sequences, about 8.1% of which appear only once. Sample time point: pre-sensitization, week 0. The treatment denotes: therapeutic diphenylcyclopropenone sensitization with weekly scalp DPC. Source: whole blood, taken in connection with sensitization to the hapten diphenylcyclopropenone (DPC). These receptors came from a woman in her thirties or forties with alopecia areata. Some clones in this sample may be carry-over from other donors' samples.

The table lists this clonotype with a few counts. V is TRBV9 and J is TRBJ2-3; 11 positions agree with TRBD2. Germline V CDR1 and CDR2: SGDLS, YYNGEE. This CDR3 has 16 residues. J gave up 2 bases and V 3 bases, and 5 bases lay outside the gene matches. The CDR3, as DNA: TGTGCCAGCAGCGCCGGGACTAGCGGATTCACAGATACGCAGTATTTT. Translation: CASSAGTSGFTDTQYF.

V usage is TRBV12-3 or TRBV12-4 and J usage is TRBJ2-7; 14 bases are a match to TRBD2. The trim removed 7 bases at V and 8 bases at J, leaving 10 bases unmatched. The CDR3 is 15 residues long. The DNA of the CDR3 is TGTGCCAGCACCACTACCGGGACTAGCGGGAGAAAGCAGTACTTC. It encodes CASTTTGTSGRKQYF.

This clonotype was recorded at least ten times. The rearrangement joins TRBV28 to TRBJ2-2; TRBD2 might be the D (6 bases). V was pared by 8 bases and J by 1 base, with 11 bases between. The CDR3 has 14 amino acids. CDR1 and CDR2 from the germline V gene are MDHEN and SYDVKM. The CDR3 protein is CASLEGGNTGELFF. In DNA, the CDR3 is TGTGCCAGCCTAGAGGGAGGGAACACCGGGGAGCTGTTTTTT.

This clonotype was found a few times. The V gene is TRBV20-1, the J gene TRBJ2-2, with 7 bases identical to TRBD1. The CDR3 spans 14 residues. Germline V gene sequence: CDR1 DFQATT, CDR2 SNEGSKA (reference sequence). The ends lost 4 bases at V and 1 base at J; junction bases unmatched: 3. The CDR3 sequence: CSAKTGLNTGELFF. The DNA of the CDR3 is TGCAGTGCTAAGACAGGGTTGAACACCGGGGAGCTGTTTTTT.

The CDR3 DNA reads as TGTGCCATCAGTGGAGGGGGCTACGAGCAGTACTTC. Its translation is CAISGGGYEQYF. V usage is TRBV10-3 and J usage is TRBJ2-7; weak D call: TRBD1 (6 bases). V dropped 4 bases and J dropped 3 bases, with 7 bases sitting between them. The CDR3 length is 12 residues. Germline lookup yields CDR1 ENHRY and CDR2 SYGVKD.

This clonotype was seen ten or more times. The rearrangement uses TRBV4-3 and TRBJ2-2; the match to TRBD2 covers 9 bases. CDR1 is LGHNA, CDR2 YSLEER, per germline. V trimming: 0 bases; J trimming: 5 bases; junction bases outside the gene matches: 4. CDR3 length: 16 residues. The CDR3 loop reads CASSQDLAGETGELFF. DNA of the CDR3: TGCGCCAGCAGCCAAGATTTAGCGGGAGAAACCGGGGAGCTGTTTTTT.

In its sample, this clonotype was seen a few times. This chain links TRBV29-1 with TRBJ2-3; 12 nucleotides line up with TRBD2. The length of the CDR3 is 13 residues. Germline CDR1 and CDR2: SQVTM and ANQGSEA. Trimming at V came to 2 bases and at J to 8 bases, leaving 2 bases not matched to a gene. In DNA, the CDR3 is TGCAGCGTTGAATCTAGCGGGAGGGCTACGCAGTATTTT. Translation: CSVESSGRATQYF.

This clonotype was counted at least ten times. The V and J genes are TRBV2 and TRBJ2-4, with unresolved D. V lost 6 bases to trimming and J lost 1 base, with 10 bases between them. Germline V gene lookup returns CDR1 SNHLY and CDR2 FYNNEI. CDR3 size: 14 residues. CDR3 bases: TGTGCCAGCAGCCCCGGCGCGGCCAAAAACATTCAGTACTTC. Amino acids: CASSPGAAKNIQYF. Variable domain in full (rest from reference TRBV2 and TRBJ2-4): EPEVTQTPSHQVTQMGQEVILRCVPISNHLYFYWYRQILGQKVEFLVSFYNNEISEKSEIFDDQFSVERPDGSNFTLKIRSTKLEDSAMYFCASSPGAAKNIQYFGAGTRLSVL.

This clonotype has a handful of counts. The chain recombines TRBV5-6 with TRBJ2-1, with unresolved D. V shed 2 bases and J shed 9 bases, with 6 bases lying between them. CDR1 and CDR2 (germline): SGHDT, YYEEEE. The CDR3 spans 11 residues. The CDR3: CASSFQTEQFF. The CDR3 DNA reads as TGTGCCAGCAGCTTCCAGACTGAGCAGTTCTTC.

This clonotype was counted between two and nine times. J is TRBJ2-3 and V is TRBV6-6; TRBD2 matches at 8 bases. J was trimmed by 11 bases and V by 6 bases; bases with no gene match: 7. This CDR3 has 12 amino acids. Per germline, CDR1 MNHNY and CDR2 SVGAGI (reference sequence). CDR3 protein: CASRKEAGEQYF. The DNA of the CDR3 is TGTGCCAGCAGAAAAGAAGCGGGGGAGCAGTATTTT.

The CDR3 DNA reads TGTGCCAGCAGTGCCCCAGGGCTAGCGGGCTACGAGCAGTACTTC. Protein: CASSAPGLAGYEQYF. This chain uses TRBV25-1 with TRBJ2-7; 8 bases agree with TRBD2. Germline trimming cut 4 bases from V and 3 bases from J; bases unmatched to any gene: 8. CDR3 length: 15 residues. Germline V gene sequence: CDR1 MGHDK, CDR2 SYGVNS.

The genes are TRBV18 and TRBJ2-7; 7 positions agree with TRBD2. J gave up 0 bases and V 3 bases, and 5 bases lay outside the gene matches. Germline CDR1 KGHSH, CDR2 LQKENI. The CDR3 has 15 residues. CDR3 coding DNA: TGTGCCAGCTCACCCTCGCGGGGGACCTCCTACGAGCAGTACTTC. It translates to CASSPSRGTSYEQYF.

This chain joins TRBV9 and TRBJ2-3; D is ambiguous. Trimming stripped 0 bases from V and 6 bases from J, with 5 bases between. Germline CDR1 reads SGDLS; CDR2 reads YYNGEE. This CDR3 spans 12 amino acids. The CDR3 nucleotides are TGTGCCAGCAGCGTAGTTGTTGATACGCAGTATTTT. Residues: CASSVVVDTQYF.

This clonotype came up a few times. This chain connects TRBV4-2 to TRBJ1-2, with 7 bases lining up with TRBD1. This CDR3 has 15 amino acids. V shed 1 base, J shed 6 bases, and the junction held 8 bases outside the gene matches. Per the germline V gene, CDR1 is LGHNA and CDR2 is YNFKEQ. In DNA, the CDR3 is TGTGCCAGCAGCCAAGGGGCAGGGGGGTACAATGGCTACACCTTC. Translation gives CASSQGAGGYNGYTF.

In this sample, this clonotype turned up a few times. The rearrangement links TRBV7-2 to TRBJ2-3; 10 bases match TRBD2. Trimming at V came to 0 bases and at J to 5 bases, leaving 5 bases not matched to a gene. The CDR3 length is 16 residues. Germline V gene lookup returns CDR1 SGHTA and CDR2 FQGNSA. The CDR3 DNA reads TGTGCCAGCAGCTTAGCGCTGAGCGGGAGGGGAGATACGCAGTATTTT. This codes for CASSLALSGRGDTQYF.

At least ten counts were recorded for this clonotype. The chain carries TRBV4-1 and TRBJ2-5; D is perhaps TRBD2 (5 bases). The CDR3 sequence is 16 residues long. CDR1 is MGHRA, CDR2 YSYEKL, per germline. Trimming left V 1 base short and J 5 bases short, with 17 bases between. The CDR3 reads CASSQGGGVQFETQYF. The CDR3 DNA follows: TGCGCCAGCAGCCAAGGCGGAGGAGTTCAGTTCGAGACCCAGTACTTC.

J is TRBJ2-5 and V is TRBV12-3 or TRBV12-4; the match to TRBD1 covers 7 bases. This CDR3 region has 14 residues. The J segment lost 5 bases and the V segment lost 5 bases, leaving 8 bases of the junction unmatched. The CDR3 sequence: CASSTGQLGETQYF. CDR3 bases: TGTGCCAGCAGTACGGGACAGCTCGGGGAGACCCAGTACTTC.

This clonotype was seen only a few times. The gene calls are TRBV7-2 and TRBJ1-5; TRBD1 is a possible D gene (5 bases). Germline V CDR1 and CDR2: SGHTA, FQGNSA. The CDR3 loop spans 13 amino acids. V lost 5 bases and J 2 bases, leaving 7 bases between the germline ends. The CDR3: CASSAGRNQPQHF. CDR3 coding DNA: TGTGCCAGCAGCGCAGGGCGCAATCAGCCCCAGCATTTT.

This chain links TRBV7-2 with TRBJ2-3; 8 bases map to TRBD2. CDR3 length: 15 residues. Germline V lookup: CDR1 SGHTA, CDR2 FQGNSA. V was pared by 4 bases and J by 1 base, with 4 bases of the junction left unmatched. The CDR3 DNA follows: TGTGCCAGCAGCTCGACTAGCGCTGGCACAGATACGCAGTATTTT. Translated, it gives CASSSTSAGTDTQYF.

This clonotype was found a few times. This sequence joins TRBV5-1 and TRBJ2-7; 8 positions agree with TRBD2. Germline V lookup: CDR1 SGHRS, CDR2 YFSETQ. The CDR3 is 15 residues long. After removal of 0 bases from V and 1 base from J, the junction contained 3 bases not matched to a gene. The CDR3 DNA is TGCGCCAGCAGCTTGGGGACTAGCCGATCCTACGAGCAGTACTTC. The encoded protein is CASSLGTSRSYEQYF.

This clonotype was counted a few times. This chain links TRBV6-6 with TRBJ1-1; a possible D gene is TRBD1 (6 bases). This CDR3 contains 20 residues. Germline-derived CDR1 and CDR2 are MNHNY and SVGAGI (reference sequence). V was cut by 4 bases and J by 8 bases, with 35 bases left in between. The CDR3 here is CASSSGESGVTPPANWEAFF. The CDR3 nucleotides read TGTGCCAGCAGTTCCGGAGAGTCAGGGGTGACCCCCCCTGCCAACTGGGAAGCTTTCTTT.

This clonotype was seen more than once but under ten times. J is TRBJ2-3 and V is TRBV29-1; 7 nucleotides line up with TRBD1. The CDR3 contains 15 residues. Losses at the gene ends were 6 bases for V and 4 bases for J; bases not matched to a gene: 13. Germline V CDR1 and CDR2: SQVTM, ANQGSEA. CDR3 sequence: CSVLRGQAPADTQYF. As DNA, the CDR3 is TGCAGCGTCCTAAGGGGGCAGGCACCTGCAGATACGCAGTATTTT.

This clonotype was observed many times. The chain employs TRBV14 and TRBJ1-1; D possibly corresponds to TRBD1 (6 bases). Germline CDR1 is SGHDN and CDR2 is FVKESK. The ends were cut back, 2 bases at V and 7 bases at J, with 20 bases in the middle. The CDR3 is 16 residues long. The CDR3, as DNA: TGTGCCAGCAGCCAATTAGGGGCGGGGGCCCTTCGTGAAGCTTTCTTT. Amino acids: CASSQLGAGALREAFF.

This clonotype turned up a few times. The V and J genes are TRBV7-2 and TRBJ2-3; 11 bases are a match to TRBD2. The CDR3 is made up of 16 amino acids. J gave up 3 bases and V 3 bases, and 5 bases lay outside the gene matches. The germline V gene has CDR1 SGHTA and CDR2 FQGNSA. In DNA, the CDR3 is TGTGCCAGCAGCTTTCGACTAGCGGGGAAGACAGATACGCAGTATTTT. Translation: CASSFRLAGKTDTQYF.